A selection of T cell receptor beta chains follows, all from one sample in a study of cytomegalovirus exposure and HLA in healthy donors. Using immunoSEQ multiplex PCR, the repertoire was profiled, and TCRdb retains in-frame clones only, with some absent. The sample includes some 120,000 clones, 70% to 80% of them seen just once. Sequenced input: PBMCs. Receptor source: a human donor in good health. The CDR3 runs from the conserved cysteine through the conserved F or W. The size of a clone is reported for some rows only, either as once, few or many, or as a class for expanded clones.

j_call v_call clone_size cdr3_aa
TRBJ2-7 TRBV4-1 . CASSPLTGTDKSPTYEQYF
TRBJ1-4 TRBV5-1 . CASSLTAIKGEKLFF
TRBJ1-2 TRBV15 . CATSKGADGGRGYTF
TRBJ2-7 TRBV4-3 once CASSPEIAGGSYEQYF
TRBJ1-1 TRBV6-6 . CASRPTGGTEAFF
TRBJ2-7 TRBV15 . CATSNRGAPGVEQYF
TRBJ2-7 TRBV21-1 few CASRSYRRYTYEQYF
TRBJ2-1 TRBV10-1 . CASSAGLAGFVGNEQFF
TRBJ1-3 TRBV6-5 . CASSRVRGNTIYF
TRBJ1-1 TRBV7-2 . CASSLVVGEGSEAFF
TRBJ2-7 TRBV6-5 . CASTLLTGLGREQYF
TRBJ2-6 TRBV9 . CASSATGSGANVLTF
TRBJ1-2 TRBV28 . CASSLRGFYGYTF
TRBJ1-1 TRBV28 . CASSSLGGYTEAFF
TRBJ2-2 TRBV6-4 . CASSDPIAGGDTGELFF
TRBJ1-2 TRBV6-5 . CASSYQGAGYGYTF
TRBJ2-1 TRBV13 . CASSLGTVAYNEQFF
TRBJ2-2 TRBV19 . CASSIKLAGGFSTGELFF
TRBJ1-1 TRBV6-1 few CASNPRRGGNTEAFF
TRBJ1-1 TRBV29-1 . CSDHGGSNTEAFF
TRBJ1-2 TRBV11-2 . CASSLARGLGGYTF
TRBJ2-1 TRBV4-2 . CASSQRLAGSSYNEQFF